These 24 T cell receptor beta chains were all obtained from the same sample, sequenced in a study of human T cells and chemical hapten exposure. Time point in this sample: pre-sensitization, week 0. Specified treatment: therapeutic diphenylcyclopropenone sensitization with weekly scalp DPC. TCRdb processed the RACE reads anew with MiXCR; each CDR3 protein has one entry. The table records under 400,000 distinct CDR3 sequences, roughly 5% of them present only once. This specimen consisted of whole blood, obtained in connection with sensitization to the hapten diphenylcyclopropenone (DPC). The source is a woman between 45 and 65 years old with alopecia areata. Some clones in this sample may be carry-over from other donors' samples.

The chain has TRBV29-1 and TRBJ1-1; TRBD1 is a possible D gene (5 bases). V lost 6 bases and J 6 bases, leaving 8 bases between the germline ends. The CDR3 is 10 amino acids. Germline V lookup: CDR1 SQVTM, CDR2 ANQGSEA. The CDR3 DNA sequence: TGCAGCGTACAGGTCGCTGAAGCTTTCTTT. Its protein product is CSVQVAEAFF.

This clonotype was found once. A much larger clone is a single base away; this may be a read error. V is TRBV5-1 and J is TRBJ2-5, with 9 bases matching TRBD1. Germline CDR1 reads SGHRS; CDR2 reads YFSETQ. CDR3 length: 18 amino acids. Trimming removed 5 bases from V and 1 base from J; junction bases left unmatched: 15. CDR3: CASRQGTGYLRSQETQYF. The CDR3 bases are TGCGCCAGCAGACAGGGGACAGGGTACTTACGGTCCCAAGAGACCCAGTACTTC.

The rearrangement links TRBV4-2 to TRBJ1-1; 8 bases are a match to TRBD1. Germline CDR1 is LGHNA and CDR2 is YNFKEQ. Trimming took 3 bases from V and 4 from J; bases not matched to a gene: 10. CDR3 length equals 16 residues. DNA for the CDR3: TGTGCCAGCAGCCACCTCCCGGACAGGGACGGCACTGAAGCTTTCTTT. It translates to CASSHLPDRDGTEAFF.

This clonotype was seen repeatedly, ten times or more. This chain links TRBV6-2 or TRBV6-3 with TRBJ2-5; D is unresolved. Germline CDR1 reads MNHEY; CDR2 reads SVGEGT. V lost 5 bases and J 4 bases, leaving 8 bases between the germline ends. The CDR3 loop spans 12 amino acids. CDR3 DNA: TGTGCCAGCAGTCATAAATTAGAGACCCAGTACTTC. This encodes CASSHKLETQYF.

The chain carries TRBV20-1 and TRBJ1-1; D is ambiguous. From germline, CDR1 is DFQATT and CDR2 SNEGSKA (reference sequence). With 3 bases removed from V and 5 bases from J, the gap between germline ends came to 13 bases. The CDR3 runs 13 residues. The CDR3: CSASWFGRTEAFF. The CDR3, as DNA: TGCAGTGCTAGTTGGTTTGGGAGAACTGAAGCTTTCTTT.

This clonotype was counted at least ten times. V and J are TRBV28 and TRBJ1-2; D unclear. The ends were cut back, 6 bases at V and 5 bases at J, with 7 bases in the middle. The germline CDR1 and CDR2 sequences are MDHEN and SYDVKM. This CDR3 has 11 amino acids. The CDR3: CASRTAYGYTF. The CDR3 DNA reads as TGTGCCAGCAGAACCGCGTATGGCTACACCTTC.

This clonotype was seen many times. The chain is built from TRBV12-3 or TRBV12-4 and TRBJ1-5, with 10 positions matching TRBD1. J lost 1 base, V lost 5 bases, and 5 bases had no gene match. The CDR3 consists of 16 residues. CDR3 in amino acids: CASSPGQGRSNQPQHF. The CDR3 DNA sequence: TGTGCCAGCAGTCCGGGACAGGGGAGGAGCAATCAGCCCCAGCATTTT.

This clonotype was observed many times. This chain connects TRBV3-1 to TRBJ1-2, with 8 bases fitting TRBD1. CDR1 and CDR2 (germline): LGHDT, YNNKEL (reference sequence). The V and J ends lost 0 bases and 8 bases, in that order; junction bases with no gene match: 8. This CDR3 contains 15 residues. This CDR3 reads CASSQDSGGSYGYTF. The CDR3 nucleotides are TGTGCCAGCAGCCAAGATTCAGGGGGCAGCTACGGCTACACCTTC.

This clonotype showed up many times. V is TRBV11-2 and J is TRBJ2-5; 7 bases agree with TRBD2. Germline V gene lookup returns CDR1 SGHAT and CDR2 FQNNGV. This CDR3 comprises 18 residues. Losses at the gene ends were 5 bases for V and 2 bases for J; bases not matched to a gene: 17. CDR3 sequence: CASSPPGRGAGLQETQYF. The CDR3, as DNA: TGTGCCAGCAGCCCACCCGGACGGGGAGCGGGGTTACAAGAGACCCAGTACTTC.

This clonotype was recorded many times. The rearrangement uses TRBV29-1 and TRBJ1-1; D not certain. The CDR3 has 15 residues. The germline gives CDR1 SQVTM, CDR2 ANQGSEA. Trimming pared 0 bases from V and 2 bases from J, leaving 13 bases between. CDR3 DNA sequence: TGCAGCGTTGAAGATCCGTCGGGCGGAAACACTGAAGCTTTCTTT. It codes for CSVEDPSGGNTEAFF.

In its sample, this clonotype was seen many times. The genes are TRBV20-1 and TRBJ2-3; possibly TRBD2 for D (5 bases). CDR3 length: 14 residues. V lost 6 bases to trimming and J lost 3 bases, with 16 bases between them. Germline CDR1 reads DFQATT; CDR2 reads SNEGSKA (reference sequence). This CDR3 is CSARGRRFTDTQYF. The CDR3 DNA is TGCAGTGCGCGAGGGCGGCGGTTTACAGATACGCAGTATTTT.

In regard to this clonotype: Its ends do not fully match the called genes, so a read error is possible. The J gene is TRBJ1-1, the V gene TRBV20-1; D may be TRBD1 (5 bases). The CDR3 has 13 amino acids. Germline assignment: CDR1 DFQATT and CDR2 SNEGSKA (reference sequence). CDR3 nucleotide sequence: TGCAGTGCTAGAGAACTTTTGGACACTGAAGCTTTCTTC. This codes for CSARELLDTEAFF.

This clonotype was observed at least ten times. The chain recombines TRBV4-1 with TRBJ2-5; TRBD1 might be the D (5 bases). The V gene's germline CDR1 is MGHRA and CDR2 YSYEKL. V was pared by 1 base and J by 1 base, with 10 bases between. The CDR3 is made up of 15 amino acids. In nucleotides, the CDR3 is TGCGCCAGCAGCCAAGGTACGACAGCCCAAGAGACCCAGTACTTC. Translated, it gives CASSQGTTAQETQYF.

For the CDR3, the DNA is TGTGCCAGCAGCTTAGGTAATCAAGCCAATGAGCAGTTCTTC. The encoded protein is CASSLGNQANEQFF. This chain connects TRBV11-3 to TRBJ2-1; unclear D gene. The V and J ends lost 1 base and 6 bases respectively, with 10 bases between them. CDR3 size: 14 residues. The germline V gene encodes CDR1 SGHNT and CDR2 YENEEA.

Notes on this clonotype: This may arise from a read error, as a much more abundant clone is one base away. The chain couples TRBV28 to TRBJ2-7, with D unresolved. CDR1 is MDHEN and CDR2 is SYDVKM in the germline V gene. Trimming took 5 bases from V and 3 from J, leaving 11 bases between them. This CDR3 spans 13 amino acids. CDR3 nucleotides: TGTGCCAGCAGTACCCCGGACCTCTACGAGCAGTACTTC. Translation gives CASSTPDLYEQYF.

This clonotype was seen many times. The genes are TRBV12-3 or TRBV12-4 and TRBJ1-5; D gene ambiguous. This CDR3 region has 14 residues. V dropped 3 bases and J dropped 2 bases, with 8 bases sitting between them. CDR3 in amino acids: CASSFRSGNQPQHF. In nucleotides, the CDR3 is TGTGCCAGCAGTTTCCGATCGGGCAATCAGCCCCAGCATTTT.

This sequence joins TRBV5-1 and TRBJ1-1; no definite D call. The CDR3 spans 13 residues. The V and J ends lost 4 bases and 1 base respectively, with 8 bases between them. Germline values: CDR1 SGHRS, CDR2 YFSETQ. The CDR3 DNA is TGCGCCAGCAGCACTACAAAGAACACTGAAGCTTTCTTT. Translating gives CASSTTKNTEAFF.

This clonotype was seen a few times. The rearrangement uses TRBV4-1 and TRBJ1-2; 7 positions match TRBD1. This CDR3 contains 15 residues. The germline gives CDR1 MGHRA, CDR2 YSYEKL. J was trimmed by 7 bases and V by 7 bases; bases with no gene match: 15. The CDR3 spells CASTLHREGASGYTF. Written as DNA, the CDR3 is TGCGCCAGCACCCTCCACCGGGAGGGGGCGTCTGGCTACACCTTC.

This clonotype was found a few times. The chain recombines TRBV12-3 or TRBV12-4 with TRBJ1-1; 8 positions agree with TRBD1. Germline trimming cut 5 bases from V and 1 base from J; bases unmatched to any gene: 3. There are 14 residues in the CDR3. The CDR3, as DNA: TGTGCCAGCAGTGCGACAGGGGAGAACACTGAAGCTTTCTTT. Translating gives CASSATGENTEAFF.

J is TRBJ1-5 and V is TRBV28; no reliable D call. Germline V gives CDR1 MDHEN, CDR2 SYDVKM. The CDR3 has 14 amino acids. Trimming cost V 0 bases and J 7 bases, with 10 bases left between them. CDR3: CASSLWGERQPQHF. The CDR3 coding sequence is TGTGCCAGCAGTTTATGGGGAGAGCGGCAGCCCCAGCATTTT.

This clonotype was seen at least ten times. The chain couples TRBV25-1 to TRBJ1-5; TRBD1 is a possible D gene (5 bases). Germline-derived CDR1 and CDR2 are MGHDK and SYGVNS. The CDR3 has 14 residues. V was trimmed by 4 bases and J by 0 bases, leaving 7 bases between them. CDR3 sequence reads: CASSGDSSNQPQHF. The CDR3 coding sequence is TGTGCCAGCAGTGGTGACAGTAGCAATCAGCCCCAGCATTTT.

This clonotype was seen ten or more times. The CDR3, as DNA: TGCAGTGCTAGAGATCAGGGCGGGGCTAACTATGGCTACACCTTC. Amino acids: CSARDQGGANYGYTF. V gene TRBV20-1 combines with J gene TRBJ1-2, with D perhaps TRBD1 (5 bases). The CDR3 extends over 15 amino acids. Germline V gene lookup returns CDR1 DFQATT and CDR2 SNEGSKA (reference sequence). Trimming removed 0 bases from V and 0 bases from J, with 11 bases in between.

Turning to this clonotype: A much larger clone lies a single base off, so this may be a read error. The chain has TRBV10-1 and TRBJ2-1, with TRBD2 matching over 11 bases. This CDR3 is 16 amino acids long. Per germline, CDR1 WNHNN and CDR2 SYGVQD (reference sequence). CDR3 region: CACSDSLAGVRNEQFF. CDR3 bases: TGCGCCTGCAGCGACTCACTAGCGGGAGTTCGCAATGAGCAGTTCTTC.

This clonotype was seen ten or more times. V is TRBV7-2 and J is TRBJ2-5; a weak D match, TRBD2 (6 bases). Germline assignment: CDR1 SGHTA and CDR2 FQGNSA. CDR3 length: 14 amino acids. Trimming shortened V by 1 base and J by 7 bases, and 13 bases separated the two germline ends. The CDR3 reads CASSLDVRGGTQYF. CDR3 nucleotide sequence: TGTGCCAGCAGCTTAGATGTTAGGGGAGGGACCCAGTACTTC.